This T cell receptor (beta chain) was profiled in a study of T cell repertoires in cytomegalovirus infection. The wider study: Through public TCR beta signatures, both CMV infection and matching HLA type were indicated.

TCRdb re-called the reads with MiXCR, one entry per CDR3 protein. This table holds approximately 400,000 distinct CDR3 sequences, under 40% found once. This clonotype was counted a few times. The sequence was obtained from a human donor in good health (CMV status not recorded). Some clones in this sample may be carry-over from other donors' samples. Sample: PBMCs.

The CDR3, as DNA: TGTGCCAGTAGAGTTGCAGACACGACCAACCATGAAGCTTTCTTT. The encoded protein is CASRVADTTNHEAFF. The rearrangement joins TRBV19 to TRBJ1-1; D not resolved. In germline, CDR1 is LNHDA, CDR2 SQIVND (reference sequence). V lost 6 bases and J 7 bases, leaving 21 bases between the germline ends. This CDR3 spans 15 amino acids.